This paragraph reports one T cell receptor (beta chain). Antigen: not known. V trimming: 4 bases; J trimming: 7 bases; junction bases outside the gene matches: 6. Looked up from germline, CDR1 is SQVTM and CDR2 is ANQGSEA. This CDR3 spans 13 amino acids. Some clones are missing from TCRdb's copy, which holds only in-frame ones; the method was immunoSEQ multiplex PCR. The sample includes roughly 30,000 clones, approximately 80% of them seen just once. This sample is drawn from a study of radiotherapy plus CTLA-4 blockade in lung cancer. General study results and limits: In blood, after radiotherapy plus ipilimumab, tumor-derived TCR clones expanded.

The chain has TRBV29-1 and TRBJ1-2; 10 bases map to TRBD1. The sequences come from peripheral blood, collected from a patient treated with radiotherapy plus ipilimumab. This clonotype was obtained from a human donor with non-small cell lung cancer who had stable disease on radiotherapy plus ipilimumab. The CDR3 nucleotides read TGCAGCGTTGGGACAGGGGGTCGGGCTGGCTACACCTTC. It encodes CSVGTGGRAGYTF.